The text below deals with one T cell receptor beta chain. These data are taken from a study of blood T cell repertoires in COVID-19. Study-level background: From the United States, Italy and Spain came samples of acute and convalescent COVID-19. T cells, B-cell-depleted T cells, or PBMCs supplied cDNA or gDNA.

The V and J ends lost 5 bases and 3 bases respectively, with 17 bases between them. CDR3 length: 15 amino acids. CDR1 and CDR2 from the germline V gene are PRHDT and FYEKMQ (reference sequence). Original processing methods: Counts of nucleated cells, estimated from reference gene primer amplification, were obtained. Data came from immunoSEQ multiplex PCR; TCRdb stores just in-frame clones and leaves some out. That table furnishes V, J and clone size, whereas the DNA furnished D and trimming. The top ten hold 28% of the sample, which has over 110,000 clones, around 88% seen once. This clonotype was obtained from a human donor in a cohort sampled during active COVID-19. The specimen was peripheral blood. The chain uses TRBV13 and TRBJ2-7, with D perhaps matching TRBD1 (6 bases). This CDR3 reads CASSNRAGDNYEQYF. The CDR3 DNA is TGTGCCAGCAGCAACCGGGCAGGGGATAACTACGAGCAGTACTTC.